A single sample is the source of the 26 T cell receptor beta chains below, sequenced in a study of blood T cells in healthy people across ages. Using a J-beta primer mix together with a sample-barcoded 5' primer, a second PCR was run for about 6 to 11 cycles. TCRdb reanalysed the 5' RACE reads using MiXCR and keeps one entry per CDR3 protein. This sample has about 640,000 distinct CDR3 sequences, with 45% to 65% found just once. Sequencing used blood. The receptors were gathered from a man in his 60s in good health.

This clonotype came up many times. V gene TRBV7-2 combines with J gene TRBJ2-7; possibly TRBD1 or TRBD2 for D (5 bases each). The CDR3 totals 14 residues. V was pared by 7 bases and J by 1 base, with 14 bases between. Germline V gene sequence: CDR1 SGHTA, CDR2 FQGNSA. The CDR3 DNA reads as TGTGCCAGCACCCGGAGTGAGGGGTCCTACGAGCAGTACTTC. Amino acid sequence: CASTRSEGSYEQYF.

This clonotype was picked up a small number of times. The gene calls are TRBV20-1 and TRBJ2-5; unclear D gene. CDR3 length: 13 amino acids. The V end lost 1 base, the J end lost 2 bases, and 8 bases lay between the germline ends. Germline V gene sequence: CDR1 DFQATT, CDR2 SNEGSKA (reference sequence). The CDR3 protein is CSARVAGQETQYF. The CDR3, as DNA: TGCAGTGCTAGAGTCGCCGGGCAAGAGACCCAGTACTTC.

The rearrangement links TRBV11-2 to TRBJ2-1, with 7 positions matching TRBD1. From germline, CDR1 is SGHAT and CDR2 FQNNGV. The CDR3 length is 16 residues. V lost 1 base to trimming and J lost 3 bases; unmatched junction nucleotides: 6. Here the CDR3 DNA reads TGTGCCAGCAGCTTAGGGTGGGCAGGGGGCTACAATGAGCAGTTCTTC. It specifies CASSLGWAGGYNEQFF.

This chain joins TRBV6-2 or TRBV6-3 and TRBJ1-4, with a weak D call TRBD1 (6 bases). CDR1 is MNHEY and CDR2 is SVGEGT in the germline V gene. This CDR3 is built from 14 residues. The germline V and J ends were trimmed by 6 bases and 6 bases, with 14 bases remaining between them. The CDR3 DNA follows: TGTGCCAGCAGGAAACAGGGCACGGATGAAAAACTGTTTTTT. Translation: CASRKQGTDEKLFF.

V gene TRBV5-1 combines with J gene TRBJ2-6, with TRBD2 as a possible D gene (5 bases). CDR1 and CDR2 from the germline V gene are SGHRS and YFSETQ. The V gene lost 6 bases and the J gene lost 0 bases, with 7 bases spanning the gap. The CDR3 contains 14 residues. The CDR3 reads CASNAGSGANVLTF. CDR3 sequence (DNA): TGCGCCAGCAATGCGGGCTCTGGGGCCAACGTCCTGACTTTC.

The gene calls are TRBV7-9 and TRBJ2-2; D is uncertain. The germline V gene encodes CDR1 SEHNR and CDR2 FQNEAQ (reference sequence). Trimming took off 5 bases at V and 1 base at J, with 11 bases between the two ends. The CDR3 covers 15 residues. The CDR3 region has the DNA TGTGCCAGCAGCACGGACCAACGGAACACCGGGGAGCTGTTTTTT. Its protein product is CASSTDQRNTGELFF.

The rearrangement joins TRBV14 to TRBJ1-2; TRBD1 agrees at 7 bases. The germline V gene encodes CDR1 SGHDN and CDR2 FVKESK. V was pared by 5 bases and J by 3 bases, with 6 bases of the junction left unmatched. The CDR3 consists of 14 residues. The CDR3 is CASSFLGTDYGYTF. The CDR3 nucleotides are TGTGCCAGCAGCTTCCTCGGGACAGACTATGGCTACACCTTC.

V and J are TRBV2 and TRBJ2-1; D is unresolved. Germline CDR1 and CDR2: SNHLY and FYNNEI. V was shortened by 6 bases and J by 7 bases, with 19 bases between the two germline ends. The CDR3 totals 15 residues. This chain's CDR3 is CASRLEDSRYNEQFF. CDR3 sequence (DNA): TGTGCCAGCAGATTGGAAGATAGCCGCTATAATGAGCAGTTCTTC.

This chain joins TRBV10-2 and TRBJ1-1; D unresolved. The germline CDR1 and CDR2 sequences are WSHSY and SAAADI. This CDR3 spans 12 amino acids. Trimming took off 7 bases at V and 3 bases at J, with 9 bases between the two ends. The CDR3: CASTWRDTEAFF. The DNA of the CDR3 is TGCGCCAGCACTTGGCGGGACACTGAAGCTTTCTTT.

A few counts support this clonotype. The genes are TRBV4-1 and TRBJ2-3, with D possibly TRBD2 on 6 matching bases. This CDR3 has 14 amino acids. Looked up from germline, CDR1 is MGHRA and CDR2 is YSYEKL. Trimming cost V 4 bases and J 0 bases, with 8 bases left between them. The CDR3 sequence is CASSPSESTDTQYF. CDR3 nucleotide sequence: TGCGCCAGCAGCCCTAGCGAAAGCACAGATACGCAGTATTTT.

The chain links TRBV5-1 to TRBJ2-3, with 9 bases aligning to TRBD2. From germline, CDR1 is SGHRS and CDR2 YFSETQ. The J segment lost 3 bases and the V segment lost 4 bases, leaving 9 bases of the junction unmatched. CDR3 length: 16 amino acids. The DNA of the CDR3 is TGCGCCAGCAGCGCGCCACTTCTAGCGGGGACAGATACGCAGTATTTT. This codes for CASSAPLLAGTDTQYF.

The CDR3 sequence: CASLYRGVNTEAFF. CDR3 nucleotide sequence: TGTGCCAGCCTCTACAGGGGGGTGAACACTGAAGCTTTCTTT. The chain couples TRBV12-3 or TRBV12-4 to TRBJ1-1; 8 nucleotides match TRBD1. The CDR3 runs to 14 residues. Trimming at V came to 8 bases and at J to 0 bases, leaving 5 bases not matched to a gene.

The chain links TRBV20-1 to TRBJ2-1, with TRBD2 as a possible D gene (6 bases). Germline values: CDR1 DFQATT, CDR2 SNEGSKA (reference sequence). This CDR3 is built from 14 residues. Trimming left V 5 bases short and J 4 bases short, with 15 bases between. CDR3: CSAVPRLGYNEQFF. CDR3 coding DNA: TGCAGTGCTGTTCCGCGACTAGGATACAATGAGCAGTTCTTC.

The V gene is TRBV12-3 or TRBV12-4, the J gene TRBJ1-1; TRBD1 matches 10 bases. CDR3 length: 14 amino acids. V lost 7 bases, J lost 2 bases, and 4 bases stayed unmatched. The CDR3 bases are TGTGCCAGCACCCGGACAGGGGGAAACACTGAAGCTTTCTTT. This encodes CASTRTGGNTEAFF.

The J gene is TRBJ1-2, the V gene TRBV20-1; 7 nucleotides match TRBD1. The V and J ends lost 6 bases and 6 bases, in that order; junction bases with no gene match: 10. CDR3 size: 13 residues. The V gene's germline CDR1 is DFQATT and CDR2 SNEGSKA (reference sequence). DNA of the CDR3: TGCAGTGCCCCGGGACAGATCTACGATGGCTACACCTTC. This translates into CSAPGQIYDGYTF.

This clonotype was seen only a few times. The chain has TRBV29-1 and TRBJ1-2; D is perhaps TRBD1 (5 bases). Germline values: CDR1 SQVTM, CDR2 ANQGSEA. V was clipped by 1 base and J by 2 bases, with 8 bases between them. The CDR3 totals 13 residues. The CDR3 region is CSVEGGRNYGYTF. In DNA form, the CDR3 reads TGCAGCGTTGAAGGGGGCAGAAACTATGGCTACACCTTC. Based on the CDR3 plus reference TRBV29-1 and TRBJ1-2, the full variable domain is SAVISQKPSRDICQRGTSLTIQCQVDSQVTMMFWYRQQPGQSLTLIATANQGSEATYESGFVIDKFPISRPNLTFSTLTVSNMSPEDSSIYLCSVEGGRNYGYTFGSGTRLTVV.

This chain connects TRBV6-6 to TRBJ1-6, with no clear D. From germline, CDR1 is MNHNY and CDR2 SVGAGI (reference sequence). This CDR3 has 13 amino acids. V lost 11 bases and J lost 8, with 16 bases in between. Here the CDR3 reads CAGAAVRDSPLHF. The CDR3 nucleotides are TGTGCCGGCGCGGCGGTCAGAGATTCACCCCTCCACTTT.

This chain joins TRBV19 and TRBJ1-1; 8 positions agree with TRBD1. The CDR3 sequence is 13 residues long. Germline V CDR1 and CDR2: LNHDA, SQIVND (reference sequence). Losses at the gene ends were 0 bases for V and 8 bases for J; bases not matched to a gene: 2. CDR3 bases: TGTGCCAGTAGTATAGATCGACAGGGGGAAGCTTTCTTT. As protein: CASSIDRQGEAFF.

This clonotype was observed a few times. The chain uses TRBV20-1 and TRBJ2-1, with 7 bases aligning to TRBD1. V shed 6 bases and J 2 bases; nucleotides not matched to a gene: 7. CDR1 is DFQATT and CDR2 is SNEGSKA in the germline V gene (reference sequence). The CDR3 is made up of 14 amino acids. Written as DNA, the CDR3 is TGCAGTGCCAGCACCGGGACAGCCTACAATGAGCAGTTCTTC. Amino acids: CSASTGTAYNEQFF.

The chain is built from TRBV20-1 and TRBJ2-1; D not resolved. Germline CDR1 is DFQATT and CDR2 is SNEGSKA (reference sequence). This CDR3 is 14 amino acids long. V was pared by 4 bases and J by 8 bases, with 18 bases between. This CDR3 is CSAIPGRYRYEQFF. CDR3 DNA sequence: TGCAGTGCTATCCCGGGTCGGTATAGGTATGAGCAGTTCTTC.

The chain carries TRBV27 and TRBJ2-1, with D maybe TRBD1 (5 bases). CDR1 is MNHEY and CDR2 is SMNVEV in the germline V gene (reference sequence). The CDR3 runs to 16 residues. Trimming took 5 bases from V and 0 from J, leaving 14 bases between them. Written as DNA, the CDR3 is TGTGCCAGCAGTCTCCTCCGGACACCCTCCTACAATGAGCAGTTCTTC. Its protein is CASSLLRTPSYNEQFF.

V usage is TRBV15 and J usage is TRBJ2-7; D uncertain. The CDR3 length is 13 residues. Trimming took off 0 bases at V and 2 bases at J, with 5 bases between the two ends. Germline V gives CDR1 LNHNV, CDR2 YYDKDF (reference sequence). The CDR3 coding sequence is TGTGCCACCAGCAGAGACGTAGCCTACGAGCAGTACTTC. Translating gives CATSRDVAYEQYF.

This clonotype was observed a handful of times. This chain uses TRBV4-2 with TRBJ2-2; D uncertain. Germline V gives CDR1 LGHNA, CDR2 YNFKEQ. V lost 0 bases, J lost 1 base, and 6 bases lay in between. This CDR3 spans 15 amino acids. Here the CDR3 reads CASSQDRGNTGELFF. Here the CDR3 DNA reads TGTGCCAGCAGCCAAGATCGAGGGAACACCGGGGAGCTGTTTTTT.

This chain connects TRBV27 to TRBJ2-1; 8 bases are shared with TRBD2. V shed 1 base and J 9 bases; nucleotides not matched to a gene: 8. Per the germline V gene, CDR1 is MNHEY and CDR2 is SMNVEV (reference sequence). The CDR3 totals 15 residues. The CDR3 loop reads CASSLYGGASGEQFF. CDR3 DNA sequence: TGTGCCAGCAGTTTATACGGGGGGGCCAGCGGTGAGCAGTTCTTC.

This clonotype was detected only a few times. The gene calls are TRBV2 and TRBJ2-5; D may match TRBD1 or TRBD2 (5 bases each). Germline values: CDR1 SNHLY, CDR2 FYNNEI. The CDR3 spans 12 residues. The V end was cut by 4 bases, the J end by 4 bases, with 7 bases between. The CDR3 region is CASSGGIETQYF. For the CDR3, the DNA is TGTGCCAGCAGTGGGGGGATAGAGACCCAGTACTTC.

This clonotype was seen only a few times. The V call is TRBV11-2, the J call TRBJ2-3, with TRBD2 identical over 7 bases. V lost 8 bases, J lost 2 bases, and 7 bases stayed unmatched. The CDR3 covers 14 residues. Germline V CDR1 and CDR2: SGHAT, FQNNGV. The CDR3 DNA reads TGTGCCAGCCGCCCGGCGGGGGTCACAGATACGCAGTATTTT. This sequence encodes CASRPAGVTDTQYF.